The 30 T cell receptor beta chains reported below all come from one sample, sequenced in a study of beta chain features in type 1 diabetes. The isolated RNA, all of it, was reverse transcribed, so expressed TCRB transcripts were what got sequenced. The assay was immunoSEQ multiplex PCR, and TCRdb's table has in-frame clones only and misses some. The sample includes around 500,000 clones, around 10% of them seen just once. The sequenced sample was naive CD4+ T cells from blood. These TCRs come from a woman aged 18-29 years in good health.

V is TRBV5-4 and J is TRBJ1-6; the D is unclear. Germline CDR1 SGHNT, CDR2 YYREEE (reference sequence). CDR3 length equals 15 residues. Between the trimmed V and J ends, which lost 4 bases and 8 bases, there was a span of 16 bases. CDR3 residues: CASSPTEGFYSPLHF. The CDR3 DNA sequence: TGTGCCAGCAGCCCAACCGAAGGATTCTATTCACCCCTCCACTTT. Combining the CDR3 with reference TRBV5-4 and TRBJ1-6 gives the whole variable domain ETGVTQSPTHLIKTRGQQVTLRCSSQSGHNTVSWYQQALGQGPQFIFQYYREEENGRGNFPPRFSGLQFPNYSSELNVNALELDDSALYLCASSPTEGFYSPLHFGNGTRLTVT.

CDR3 sequence: CASSFTGGAETQYF. CDR3 DNA sequence: TGTGCCAGCAGCTTCACAGGGGGTGCAGAGACCCAGTACTTC. The chain couples TRBV11-2 to TRBJ2-5; 8 nucleotides align to TRBD1. After removal of 3 bases from V and 4 bases from J, the junction contained 4 bases not matched to a gene. This CDR3 is built from 14 residues. Germline CDR1 is SGHAT and CDR2 is FQNNGV.

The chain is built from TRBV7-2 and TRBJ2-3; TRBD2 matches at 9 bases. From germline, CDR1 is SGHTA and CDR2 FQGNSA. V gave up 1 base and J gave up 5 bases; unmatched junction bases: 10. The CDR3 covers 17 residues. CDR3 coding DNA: TGTGCCAGCAGCTTAGGGGTGCGGGGGGGCCATTTAGATACGCAGTATTTT. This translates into CASSLGVRGGHLDTQYF.

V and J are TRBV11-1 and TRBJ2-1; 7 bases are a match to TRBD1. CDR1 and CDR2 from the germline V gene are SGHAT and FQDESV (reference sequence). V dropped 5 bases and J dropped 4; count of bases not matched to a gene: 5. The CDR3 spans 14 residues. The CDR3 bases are TGTGCCAGCAGCGCCAAGGACAGGTACAATGAGCAGTTCTTC. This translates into CASSAKDRYNEQFF.

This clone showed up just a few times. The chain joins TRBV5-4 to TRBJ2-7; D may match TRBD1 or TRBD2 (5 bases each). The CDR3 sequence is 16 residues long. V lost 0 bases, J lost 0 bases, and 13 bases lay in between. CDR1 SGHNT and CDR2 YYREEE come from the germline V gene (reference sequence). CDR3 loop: CASSLDEGLSSYEQYV. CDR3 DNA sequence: TGTGCCAGCAGCTTGGATGAGGGGCTCAGCTCCTACGAGCAGTACGTC.

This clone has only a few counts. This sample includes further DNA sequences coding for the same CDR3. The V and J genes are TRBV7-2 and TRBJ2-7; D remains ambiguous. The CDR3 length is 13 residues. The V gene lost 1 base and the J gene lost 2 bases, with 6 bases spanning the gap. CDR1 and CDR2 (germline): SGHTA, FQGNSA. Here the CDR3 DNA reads TGTGCCAGCAGCTTAGGACGACCCTACGAGCAGTACGTC. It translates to CASSLGRPYEQYV.

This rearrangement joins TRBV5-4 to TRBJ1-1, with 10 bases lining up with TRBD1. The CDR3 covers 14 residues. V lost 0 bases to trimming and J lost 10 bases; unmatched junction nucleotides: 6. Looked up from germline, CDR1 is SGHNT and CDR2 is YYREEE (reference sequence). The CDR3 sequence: CASSLAGTGAGAFF. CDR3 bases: TGTGCCAGCAGCTTGGCAGGGACAGGGGCGGGAGCTTTCTTT.

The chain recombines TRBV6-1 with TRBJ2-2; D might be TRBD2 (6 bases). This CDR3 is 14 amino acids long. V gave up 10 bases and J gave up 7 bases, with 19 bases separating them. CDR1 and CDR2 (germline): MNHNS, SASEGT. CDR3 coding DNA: TGTGCCACAGACCAGGGTCTGGGACTCGGGGAGCTGTTTTTT. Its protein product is CATDQGLGLGELFF.

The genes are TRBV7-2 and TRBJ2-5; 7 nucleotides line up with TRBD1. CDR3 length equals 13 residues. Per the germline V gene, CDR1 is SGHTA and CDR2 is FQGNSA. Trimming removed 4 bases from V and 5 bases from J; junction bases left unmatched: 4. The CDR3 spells CASSSDRAETQYF. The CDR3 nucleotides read TGTGCCAGCAGCTCCGACAGGGCGGAGACCCAGTACTTC. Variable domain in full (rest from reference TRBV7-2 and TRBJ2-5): GAGVSQSPSNKVTEKGKDVELRCDPISGHTALYWYRQSLGQGLEFLIYFQGNSAPDKSGLPSDRFSAERTGGSVSTLTIQRTQQEDSAVYLCASSSDRAETQYFGPGTRLLVL.

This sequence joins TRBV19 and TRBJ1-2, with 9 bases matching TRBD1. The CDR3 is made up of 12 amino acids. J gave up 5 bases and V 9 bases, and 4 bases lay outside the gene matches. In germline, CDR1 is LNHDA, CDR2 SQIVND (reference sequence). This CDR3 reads CASQGQGYGYTF. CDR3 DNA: TGTGCCAGCCAGGGACAGGGATATGGCTACACCTTC.

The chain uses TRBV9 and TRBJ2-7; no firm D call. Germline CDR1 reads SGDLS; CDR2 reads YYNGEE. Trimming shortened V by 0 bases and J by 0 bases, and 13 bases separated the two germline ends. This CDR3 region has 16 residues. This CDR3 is CASSVEGSAPSYEQYF. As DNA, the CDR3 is TGTGCCAGCAGCGTAGAAGGGTCAGCCCCCTCCTACGAGCAGTACTTC.

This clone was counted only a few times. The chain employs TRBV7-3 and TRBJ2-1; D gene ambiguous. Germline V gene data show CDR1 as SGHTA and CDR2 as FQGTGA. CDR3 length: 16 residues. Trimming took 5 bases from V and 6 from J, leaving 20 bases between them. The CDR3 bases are TGTGCCAGCAGCGACTCCCCTACTCGGAGAATCAATGAGCAGTTCTTC. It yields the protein CASSDSPTRRINEQFF.

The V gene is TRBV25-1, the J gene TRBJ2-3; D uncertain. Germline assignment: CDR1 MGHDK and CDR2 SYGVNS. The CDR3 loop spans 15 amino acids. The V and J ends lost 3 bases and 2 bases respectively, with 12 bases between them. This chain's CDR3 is CASSDFGINTDTQYF. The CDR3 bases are TGTGCCAGCAGTGATTTCGGAATAAACACAGATACGCAGTATTTT.

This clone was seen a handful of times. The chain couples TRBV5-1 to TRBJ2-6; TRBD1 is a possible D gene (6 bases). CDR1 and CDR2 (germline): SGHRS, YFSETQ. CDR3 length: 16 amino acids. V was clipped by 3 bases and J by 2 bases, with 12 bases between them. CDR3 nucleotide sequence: TGCGCCAGCAGCTCCCGAACAGGGACTGGGGCCAACGTCCTGACTTTC. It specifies CASSSRTGTGANVLTF.

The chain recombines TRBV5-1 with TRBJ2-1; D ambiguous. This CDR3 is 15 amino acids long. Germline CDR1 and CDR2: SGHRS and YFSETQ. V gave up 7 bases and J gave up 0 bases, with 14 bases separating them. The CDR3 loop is CASGPAATSYNEQFF. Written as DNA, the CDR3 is TGCGCCAGCGGGCCGGCGGCGACCTCCTACAATGAGCAGTTCTTC.

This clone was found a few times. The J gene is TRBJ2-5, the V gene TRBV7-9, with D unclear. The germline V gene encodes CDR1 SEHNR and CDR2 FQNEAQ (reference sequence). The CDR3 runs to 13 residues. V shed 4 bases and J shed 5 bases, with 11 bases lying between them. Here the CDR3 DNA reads TGTGCCAGCAGCTCCCCAGGTTCGGAGACCCAGTACTTC. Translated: CASSSPGSETQYF. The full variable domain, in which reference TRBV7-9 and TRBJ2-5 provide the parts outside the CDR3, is DTGVSQNPRHKITKRGQNVTFRCDPISEHNRLYWYRQTLGQGPEFLTYFQNEAQLEKSRLLSDRFSAERPKGSFSTLEIQRTEQGDSAMYLCASSSPGSETQYFGPGTRLLVL.

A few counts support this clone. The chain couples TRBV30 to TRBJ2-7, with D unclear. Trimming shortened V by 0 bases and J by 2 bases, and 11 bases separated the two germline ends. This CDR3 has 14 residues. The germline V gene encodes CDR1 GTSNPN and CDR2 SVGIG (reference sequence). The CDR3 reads CAWSVQVPPYEQYF. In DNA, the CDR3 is TGTGCCTGGAGTGTGCAGGTACCGCCCTACGAGCAGTACTTC.

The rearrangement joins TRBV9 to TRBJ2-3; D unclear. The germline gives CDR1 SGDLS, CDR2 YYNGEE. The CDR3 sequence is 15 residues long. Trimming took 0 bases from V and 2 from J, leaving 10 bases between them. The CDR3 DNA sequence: TGTGCCAGCAGCGTAGATCACGACCCCACAGATACGCAGTATTTT. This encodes CASSVDHDPTDTQYF.

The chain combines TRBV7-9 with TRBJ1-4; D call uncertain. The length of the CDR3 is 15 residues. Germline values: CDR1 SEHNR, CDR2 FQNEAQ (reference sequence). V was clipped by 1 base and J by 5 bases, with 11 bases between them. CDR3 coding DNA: TGTGCCAGCAGCTTAGGTTCAGTGGGGAATGAAAAACTGTTTTTT. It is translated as CASSLGSVGNEKLFF.

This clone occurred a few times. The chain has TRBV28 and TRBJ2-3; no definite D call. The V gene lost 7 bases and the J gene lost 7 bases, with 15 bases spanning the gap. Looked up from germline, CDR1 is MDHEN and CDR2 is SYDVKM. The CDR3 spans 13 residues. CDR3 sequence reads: CASTPTVLNTQYF. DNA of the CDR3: TGTGCCAGCACCCCCACCGTTCTAAATACGCAGTATTTT. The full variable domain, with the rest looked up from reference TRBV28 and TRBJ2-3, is DVKVTQSSRYLVKRTGEKVFLECVQDMDHENMFWYRQDPGLGLRLIYFSYDVKMKEKGDIPEGYSVSREKKERFSLILESASTNQTSMYLCASTPTVLNTQYFGPGTRLTVL.

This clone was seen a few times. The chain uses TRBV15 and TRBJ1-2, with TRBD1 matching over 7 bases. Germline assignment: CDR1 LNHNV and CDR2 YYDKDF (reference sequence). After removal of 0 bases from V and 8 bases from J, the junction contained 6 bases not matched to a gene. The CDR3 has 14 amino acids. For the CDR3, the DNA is TGTGCCACCAGCAGAGATCAAGGGGGCCTCGGCTACACCTTC. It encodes CATSRDQGGLGYTF.

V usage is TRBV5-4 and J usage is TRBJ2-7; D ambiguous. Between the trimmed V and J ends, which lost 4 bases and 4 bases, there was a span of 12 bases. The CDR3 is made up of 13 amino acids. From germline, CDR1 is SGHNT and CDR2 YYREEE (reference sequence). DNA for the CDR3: TGTGCCAGCAGCCGACTCGGCAGATACGAGCAGTACGTC. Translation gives CASSRLGRYEQYV.

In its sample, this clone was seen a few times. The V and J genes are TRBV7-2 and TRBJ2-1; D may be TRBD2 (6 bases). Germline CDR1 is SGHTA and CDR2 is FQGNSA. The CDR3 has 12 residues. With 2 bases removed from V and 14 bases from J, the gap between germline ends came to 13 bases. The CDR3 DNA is TGTGCCAGCAGCTTAATTGGCGGAGGGGAGTTCTTC. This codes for CASSLIGGGEFF.

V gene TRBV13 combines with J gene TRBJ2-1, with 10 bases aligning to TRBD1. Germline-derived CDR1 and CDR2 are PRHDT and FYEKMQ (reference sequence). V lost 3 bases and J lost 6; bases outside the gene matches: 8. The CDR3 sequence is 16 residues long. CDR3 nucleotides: TGTGCCAGCAGCTTCCTCAGGACAGGGGGTCGCAATGAGCAGTTCTTC. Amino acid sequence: CASSFLRTGGRNEQFF.

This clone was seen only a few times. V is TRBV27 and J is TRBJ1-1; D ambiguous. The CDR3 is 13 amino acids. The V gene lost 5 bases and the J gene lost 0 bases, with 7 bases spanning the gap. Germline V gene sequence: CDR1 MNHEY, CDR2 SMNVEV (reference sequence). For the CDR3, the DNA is TGTGCCAGCAGTCCCCGGATGAACACTGAAGCTTTCTTT. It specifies CASSPRMNTEAFF.

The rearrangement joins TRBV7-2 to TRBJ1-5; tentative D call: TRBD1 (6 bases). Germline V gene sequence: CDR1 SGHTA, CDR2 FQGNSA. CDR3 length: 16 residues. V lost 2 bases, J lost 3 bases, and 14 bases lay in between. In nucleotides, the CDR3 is TGTGCCAGCAGCTTATCCGCTGGGGGCGTCAATCAGCCCCAGCATTTT. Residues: CASSLSAGGVNQPQHF.

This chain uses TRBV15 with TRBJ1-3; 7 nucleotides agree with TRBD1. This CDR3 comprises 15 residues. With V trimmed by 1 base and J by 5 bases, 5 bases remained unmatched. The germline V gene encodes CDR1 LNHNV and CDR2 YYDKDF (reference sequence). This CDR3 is CATSRGPGGRNTIYF. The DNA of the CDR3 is TGTGCCACCAGCAGAGGCCCAGGGGGGAGAAACACCATATATTTT.

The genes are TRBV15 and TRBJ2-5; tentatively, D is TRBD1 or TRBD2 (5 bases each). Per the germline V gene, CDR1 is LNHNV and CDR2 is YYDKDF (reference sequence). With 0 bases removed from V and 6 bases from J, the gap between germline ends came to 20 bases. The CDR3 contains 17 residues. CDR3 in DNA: TGTGCCACCAGCAGAGAGGGGCTGGGAGCCCCCGGAAAGACCCAGTACTTC. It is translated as CATSREGLGAPGKTQYF.

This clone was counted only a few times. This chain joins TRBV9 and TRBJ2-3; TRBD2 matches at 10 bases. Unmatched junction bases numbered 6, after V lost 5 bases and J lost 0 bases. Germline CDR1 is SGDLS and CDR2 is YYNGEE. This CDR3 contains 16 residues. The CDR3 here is CASREGTSESTDTQYF. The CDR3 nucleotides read TGTGCCAGCAGGGAGGGGACTAGCGAAAGCACAGATACGCAGTATTTT.

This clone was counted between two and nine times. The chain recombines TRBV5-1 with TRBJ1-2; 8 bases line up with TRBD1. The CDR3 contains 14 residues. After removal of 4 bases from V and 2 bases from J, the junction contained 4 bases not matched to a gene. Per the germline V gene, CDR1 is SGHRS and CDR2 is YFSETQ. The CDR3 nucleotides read TGCGCCAGCAGCCCTGGGACAGGAAACTATGGCTACACCTTC. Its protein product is CASSPGTGNYGYTF.